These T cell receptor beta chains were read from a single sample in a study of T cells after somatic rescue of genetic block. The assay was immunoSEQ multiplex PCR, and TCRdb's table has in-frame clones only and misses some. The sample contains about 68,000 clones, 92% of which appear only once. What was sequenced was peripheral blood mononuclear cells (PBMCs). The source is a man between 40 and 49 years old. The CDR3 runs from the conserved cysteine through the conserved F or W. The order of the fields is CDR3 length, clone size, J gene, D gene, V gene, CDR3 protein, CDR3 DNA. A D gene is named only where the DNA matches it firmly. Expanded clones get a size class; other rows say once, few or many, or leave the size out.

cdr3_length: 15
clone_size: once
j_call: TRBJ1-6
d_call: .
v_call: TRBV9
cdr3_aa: CASSGEGVYNSPLHF
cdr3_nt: TGTGCCAGCAGCGGAGAAGGAGTTTATAATTCACCCCTCCACTTT

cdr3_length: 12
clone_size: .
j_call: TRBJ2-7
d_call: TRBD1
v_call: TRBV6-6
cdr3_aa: CASRSQGREQYF
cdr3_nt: TGTGCCAGCAGATCACAGGGGCGCGAGCAGTACTTC

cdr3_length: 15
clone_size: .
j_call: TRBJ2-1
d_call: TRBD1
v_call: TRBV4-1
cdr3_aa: CASSPQGRRDNEQFF
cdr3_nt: TGCGCCAGCAGCCCACAGGGGAGAAGGGACAATGAGCAGTTCTTC

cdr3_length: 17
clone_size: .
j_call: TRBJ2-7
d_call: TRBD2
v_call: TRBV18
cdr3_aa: CASSPISGLAEGLEQYF
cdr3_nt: TGTGCCAGCTCACCTATTAGCGGACTAGCGGAGGGGCTGGAGCAGTACTTC

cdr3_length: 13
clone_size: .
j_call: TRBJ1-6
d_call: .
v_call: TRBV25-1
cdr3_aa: CASSGARSSPLHF
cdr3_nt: TGTGCCAGCAGTGGCGCCAGGAGTTCACCCCTCCACTTT

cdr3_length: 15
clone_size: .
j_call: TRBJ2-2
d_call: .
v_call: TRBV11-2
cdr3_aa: CASSLQGRLTGELFF
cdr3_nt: TGTGCCAGCAGCTTACAGGGGCGCCTTACCGGGGAGCTGTTTTTT

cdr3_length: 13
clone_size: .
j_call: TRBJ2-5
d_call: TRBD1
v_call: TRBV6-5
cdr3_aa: CASSRQGPETQYF
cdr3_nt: TGTGCCAGCAGTAGACAGGGTCCGGAGACCCAGTACTTC

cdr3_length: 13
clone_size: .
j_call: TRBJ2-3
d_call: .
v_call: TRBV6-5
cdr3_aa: CASKGSRADTQYF
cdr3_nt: TGTGCCAGCAAAGGATCAAGGGCAGATACGCAGTATTTT

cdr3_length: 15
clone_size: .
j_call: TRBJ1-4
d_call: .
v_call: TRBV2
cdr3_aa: CASSPATQQGEKLFF
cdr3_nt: TGTGCCAGCAGTCCCGCGACACAACAGGGTGAAAAACTGTTTTTT

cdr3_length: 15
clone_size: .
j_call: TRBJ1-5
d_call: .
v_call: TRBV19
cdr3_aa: CASSPRQVSNQPQHF
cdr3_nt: TGTGCCAGTAGTCCAAGACAGGTTAGCAATCAGCCCCAGCATTTT

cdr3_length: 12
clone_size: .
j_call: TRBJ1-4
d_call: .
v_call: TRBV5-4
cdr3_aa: CASSPGREKLFF
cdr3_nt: TGTGCCAGCAGCCCCGGACGAGAAAAACTGTTTTTT

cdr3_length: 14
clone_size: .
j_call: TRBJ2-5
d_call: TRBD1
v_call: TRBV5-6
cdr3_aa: CASSWGQGQETQYF
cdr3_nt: TGTGCCAGCAGCTGGGGACAGGGGCAAGAGACCCAGTACTTC

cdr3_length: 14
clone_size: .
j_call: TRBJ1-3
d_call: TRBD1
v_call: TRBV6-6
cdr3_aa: CASSVTGAGNTIYF
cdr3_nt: TGTGCCAGCAGTGTGACAGGGGCCGGAAACACCATATATTTT

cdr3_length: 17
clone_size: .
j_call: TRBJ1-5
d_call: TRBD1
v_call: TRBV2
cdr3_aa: CASRDPGQGTSNQPQHF
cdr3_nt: TGTGCCAGCAGAGATCCGGGACAGGGGACGAGCAATCAGCCCCAGCATTTT

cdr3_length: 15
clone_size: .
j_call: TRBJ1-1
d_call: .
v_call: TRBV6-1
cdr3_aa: CASMLPGPLGTEAFF
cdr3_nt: TGTGCCAGCATGCTCCCAGGGCCTTTGGGCACTGAAGCTTTCTTT

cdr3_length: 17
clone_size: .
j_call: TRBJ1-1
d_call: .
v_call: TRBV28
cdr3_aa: CASILGSRVWANTEAFF
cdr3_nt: TGTGCCAGCATCCTAGGGTCCAGGGTGTGGGCGAACACTGAAGCTTTCTTT

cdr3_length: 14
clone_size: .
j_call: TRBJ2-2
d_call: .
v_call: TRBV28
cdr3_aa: CAIQVGTHTGELFF
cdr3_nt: TGTGCCATCCAAGTGGGGACTCACACCGGGGAGCTGTTTTTT

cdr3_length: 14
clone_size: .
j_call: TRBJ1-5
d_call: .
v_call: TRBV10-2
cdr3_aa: CASSDPGSNQPQHF
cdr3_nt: TGCGCCAGCAGTGACCCCGGGAGTAATCAGCCCCAGCATTTT

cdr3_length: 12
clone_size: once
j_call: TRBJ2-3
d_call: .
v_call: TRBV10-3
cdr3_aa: CAIRASTDTQYF
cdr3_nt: TGTGCCATCAGGGCTAGCACAGATACGCAGTATTTT

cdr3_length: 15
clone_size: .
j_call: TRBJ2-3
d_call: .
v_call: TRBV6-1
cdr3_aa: CASSEGTGFADTQYF
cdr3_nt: TGTGCCAGCAGTGAAGGAACGGGGTTCGCAGATACGCAGTATTTT

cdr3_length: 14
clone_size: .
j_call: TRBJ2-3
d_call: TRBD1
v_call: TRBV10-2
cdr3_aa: CASTLDRVEDTQYF
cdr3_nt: TGCGCCAGCACTCTGGACAGGGTGGAAGATACGCAGTATTTT

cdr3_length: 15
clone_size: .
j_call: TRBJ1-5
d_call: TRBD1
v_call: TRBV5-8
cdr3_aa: CASSLFGQVHQPQHF
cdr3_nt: TGTGCCAGCAGCTTGTTCGGACAGGTTCATCAGCCCCAGCATTTT

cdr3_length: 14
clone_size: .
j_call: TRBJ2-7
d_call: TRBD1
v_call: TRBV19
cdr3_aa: CASTMGTGDYEQYF
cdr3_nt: TGTGCCAGTACCATGGGGACAGGGGACTACGAGCAGTACTTC